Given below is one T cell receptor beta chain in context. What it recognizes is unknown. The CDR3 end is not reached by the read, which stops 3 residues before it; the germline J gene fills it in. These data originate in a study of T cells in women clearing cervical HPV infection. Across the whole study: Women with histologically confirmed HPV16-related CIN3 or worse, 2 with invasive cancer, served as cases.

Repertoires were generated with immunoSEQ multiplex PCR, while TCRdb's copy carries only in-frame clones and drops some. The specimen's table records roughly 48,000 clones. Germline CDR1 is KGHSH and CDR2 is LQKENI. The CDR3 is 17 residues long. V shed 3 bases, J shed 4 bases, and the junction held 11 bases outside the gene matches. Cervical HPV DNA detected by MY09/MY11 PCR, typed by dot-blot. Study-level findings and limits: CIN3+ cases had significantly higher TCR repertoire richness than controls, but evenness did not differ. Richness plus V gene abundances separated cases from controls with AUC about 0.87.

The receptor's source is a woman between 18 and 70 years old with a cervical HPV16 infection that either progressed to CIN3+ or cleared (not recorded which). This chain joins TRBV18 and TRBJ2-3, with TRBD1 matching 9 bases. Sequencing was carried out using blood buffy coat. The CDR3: CASSPERKDRGADTQYF. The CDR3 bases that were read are TGTGCCAGCTCACCGGAAAGGAAGGACAGGGGCGCAGATACG.